A single sample gave rise to the 18 T cell receptor beta chains below, sequenced in a study of T cell responses to AZD1222 COVID-19 vaccine. Sequencing used immunoSEQ multiplex PCR; TCRdb keeps in-frame clones, though not all of them. The repertoire holds around 100,000 clones, with 75% to 95% as singletons. The input for sequencing was peripheral blood, taken on day 0 of AZD1222 vaccination. The source is an adult in good health.

CDR3 residues: CASSQWRTGEERTEAFF. Here the CDR3 DNA reads TGCGCCAGCAGTCAATGGCGGACAGGGGAGGAGAGGACTGAAGCTTTCTTT. The chain uses TRBV23-1 and TRBJ1-1; 9 bases line up with TRBD1. TRBV23-1 belongs to the ORF category, with a function that is uncertain. CDR3 size: 17 residues. Trimming took 1 base from V and 5 from J; bases not matched to a gene: 11.

This clone occurred once. The gene calls are TRBV19 and TRBJ1-5, with unresolved D. V lost 2 bases and J lost 6, with 5 bases in between. Germline V gives CDR1 LNHDA, CDR2 SQIVND (reference sequence). This CDR3 is built from 12 residues. The CDR3 bases are TGTGCCAGTAGTATAAGTAGTCAGCCCCAGCATTTT. Residues: CASSISSQPQHF. Together with reference TRBV19 and TRBJ1-5, the CDR3 gives the full variable domain: DGGITQSPKYLFRKEGQNVTLSCEQNLNHDAMYWYRQDPGQGLRLIYYSQIVNDFQKGDIAEGYSVSREKKESFPLTVTSAQKNPTAFYLCASSISSQPQHFGDGTRLSIL.

The V gene is TRBV28, the J gene TRBJ1-2, with 7 bases lining up with TRBD1. J lost 1 base, V lost 1 base, and 9 bases had no gene match. The CDR3 covers 17 residues. Looked up from germline, CDR1 is MDHEN and CDR2 is SYDVKM. This CDR3 reads CASSLLGTGEGNYGYTF. In DNA form, the CDR3 reads TGTGCCAGCAGTTTATTGGGCACAGGGGAGGGTAACTATGGCTACACCTTC.

The chain joins TRBV4-1 to TRBJ2-5; D unclear. Trimming shortened V by 0 bases and J by 1 base, and 9 bases separated the two germline ends. The CDR3 loop spans 15 amino acids. Germline V CDR1 and CDR2: MGHRA, YSYEKL. CDR3 sequence reads: CASSQEVNSQETQYF. The CDR3, as DNA: TGCGCCAGCAGCCAAGAGGTTAATAGCCAAGAGACCCAGTACTTC.

The genes are TRBV28 and TRBJ2-7; D tentatively fits TRBD1 or TRBD2 (5 bases each). Germline CDR1 and CDR2: MDHEN and SYDVKM. CDR3 length: 16 residues. Trimming pared 4 bases from V and 3 bases from J, leaving 19 bases between. The CDR3 bases are TGTGCCAGCAGTTCATCCCGGGGCGGAGATAGCTACGAGCAGTACTTC. Amino acids: CASSSSRGGDSYEQYF.

The V and J genes are TRBV5-1 and TRBJ2-3; the D is unclear. This CDR3 has 13 amino acids. The V gene lost 4 bases and the J gene lost 3 bases, with 9 bases spanning the gap. CDR1 and CDR2 (germline): SGHRS, YFSETQ. The CDR3 reads CASSQPATDTQYF. CDR3 bases: TGCGCCAGCAGCCAGCCAGCTACAGATACGCAGTATTTT.

The chain uses TRBV5-1 and TRBJ1-1; unclear D gene. This CDR3 comprises 13 residues. Germline CDR1 reads SGHRS; CDR2 reads YFSETQ. V was clipped by 0 bases and J by 1 base, with 4 bases between them. The CDR3 spells CASSLAENTEAFF. The CDR3 region has the DNA TGCGCCAGCAGCTTGGCTGAGAACACTGAAGCTTTCTTT.

The J gene is TRBJ2-4, the V gene TRBV10-3; D gene unclear. V was cut by 4 bases and J by 5 bases, with 9 bases left in between. The CDR3 runs to 13 residues. CDR1 and CDR2 (germline): ENHRY, SYGVKD. The CDR3 here is CAISGARENIQYF. The CDR3 bases are TGTGCCATCAGTGGGGCCCGAGAAAACATTCAGTACTTC.

V gene TRBV27 combines with J gene TRBJ1-4; no clear D. Germline lookup yields CDR1 MNHEY and CDR2 SMNVEV (reference sequence). The CDR3 runs 15 residues. The V end was cut by 4 bases, the J end by 0 bases, with 9 bases between. DNA for the CDR3: TGTGCCAGCAGTTCCCACGTTGCAACTAATGAAAAACTGTTTTTT. It codes for CASSSHVATNEKLFF.

The V gene is TRBV7-3, the J gene TRBJ2-1; the match to TRBD2 covers 11 bases. The CDR3 sequence is 15 residues long. Trimming cost V 4 bases and J 4 bases; bases outside gene matches: 3. The germline gives CDR1 SGHTA, CDR2 FQGTGA. CDR3 nucleotides: TGTGCCAGCAGCTCTCTAGCGGGGGGTTACAATGAGCAGTTCTTC. Its translation: CASSSLAGGYNEQFF.

In its sample, this clone was seen once. A read error may produce the germline difference seen at one junction end. This chain joins TRBV13 and TRBJ2-1, with TRBD2 as a possible D gene (7 bases). This CDR3 spans 14 amino acids. Per the germline V gene, CDR1 is PRHDT and CDR2 is FYEKMQ (reference sequence). The DNA for the CDR3 is TGTGCCAGCAGCCCTACGGGGGGCTACCATGAGCAGTTCTTC. This codes for CASSPTGGYHEQFF.

The chain has TRBV7-9 and TRBJ1-1, with 7 bases matching TRBD1. This CDR3 spans 16 amino acids. Looked up from germline, CDR1 is SEHNR and CDR2 is FQNEAQ (reference sequence). J gave up 2 bases and V 5 bases, and 11 bases lay outside the gene matches. DNA of the CDR3: TGTGCCAGCAGCCGCTCGAGTACAGGGGTCAACACTGAAGCTTTCTTT. It translates to CASSRSSTGVNTEAFF. Drawing the rest from reference TRBV7-9 and TRBJ1-1, the complete variable domain is DTGVSQNPRHKITKRGQNVTFRCDPISEHNRLYWYRQTLGQGPEFLTYFQNEAQLEKSRLLSDRFSAERPKGSFSTLEIQRTEQGDSAMYLCASSRSSTGVNTEAFFGQGTRLTVV.

This clone showed up just once. The chain employs TRBV6-2 or TRBV6-3 and TRBJ1-3; no clear D. This CDR3 region has 13 residues. Per the germline V gene, CDR1 is MNHEY and CDR2 is SVGEGT. V was pared by 4 bases and J by 0 bases, with 4 bases between. The CDR3 DNA reads as TGTGCCAGCAGTTCCTTCTCTGGAAACACCATATATTTT. Translating gives CASSSFSGNTIYF.

Of note for this clone: The same CDR3 also results from other DNA sequences found in this sample. The chain couples TRBV7-9 to TRBJ2-1; possibly TRBD2 for D (7 bases). Germline loops: CDR1 SEHNR, CDR2 FQNEAQ (reference sequence). Trimming took 0 bases from V and 5 from J, leaving 14 bases between them. The CDR3 is 16 residues long. CDR3 in DNA: TGTGCCAGCAGCTTAGCCCTTGCGGGGGCCCACAATGAGCAGTTCTTC. Translating it yields CASSLALAGAHNEQFF.

The chain uses TRBV9 and TRBJ1-5, with 9 bases fitting TRBD1. Germline CDR1 SGDLS, CDR2 YYNGEE. The V segment lost 2 bases and the J segment 4 bases; nucleotides outside the gene matches: 4. CDR3 size: 15 residues. Written as DNA, the CDR3 is TGTGCCAGCAGCGTGGGACAGGGAATTAATCAGCCCCAGCATTTT. This translates into CASSVGQGINQPQHF.

V gene TRBV9 combines with J gene TRBJ1-1; D is uncertain. Deletions cut 0 bases from V and 0 bases from J, with 6 bases between. Germline V lookup: CDR1 SGDLS, CDR2 YYNGEE. The CDR3 is 14 amino acids. The CDR3 coding sequence is TGTGCCAGCAGCGTAGGGGTAGTGAACACTGAAGCTTTCTTT. It codes for CASSVGVVNTEAFF.

The chain is built from TRBV15 and TRBJ1-1, with D possibly TRBD1 on 5 matching bases. Deletions cut 3 bases from V and 8 bases from J, with 16 bases between. The CDR3 runs to 14 residues. Per germline, CDR1 LNHNV and CDR2 YYDKDF (reference sequence). In DNA form, the CDR3 reads TGTGCCACCAGCAGTTTAACCAGGGATACCGAAGCTTTCTTT. It yields the protein CATSSLTRDTEAFF.

The chain combines TRBV2 with TRBJ2-7, with 8 bases matching TRBD1. CDR3 size: 14 residues. With 3 bases clipped from V and 6 bases from J, the junction kept 7 bases outside the gene matches. From germline, CDR1 is SNHLY and CDR2 FYNNEI. Here the CDR3 DNA reads TGTGCCAGCAGTGACAGTCAGGGGGCAGGCGAGCAGTACTTC. Translation gives CASSDSQGAGEQYF.